Below, one TCR beta chain is given with its context. This entry belongs to a study of T cell responses to AZD1222 COVID-19 vaccine. Between the trimmed V and J ends, which lost 8 bases and 7 bases, there was a span of 9 bases. The CDR3 is made up of 11 amino acids. Germline V gives CDR1 PRHDT, CDR2 FYEKMQ (reference sequence). Sequencing used immunoSEQ multiplex PCR; TCRdb keeps in-frame clones, though not all of them. The sample has 150,000 or so clones, 70% to 90% seen once. The source material was peripheral blood, sampled on day 0 of AZD1222 vaccination. The chain couples TRBV13 to TRBJ2-1; D is ambiguous. The receptor was isolated from an adult in good health. In DNA form, the CDR3 reads TGTGCCAGCGCAGCACGGAATGAGCAGTTCTTC. This gives the protein CASAARNEQFF. Full variable domain (outside the CDR3, taken from reference TRBV13 and TRBJ2-1): AAGVIQSPRHLIKEKRETATLKCYPIPRHDTVYWYQQGPGQDPQFLISFYEKMQSDKGSIPDRFSAQQFSDYHSELNMSSLELGDSALYFCASAARNEQFFGPGTRLTVL.